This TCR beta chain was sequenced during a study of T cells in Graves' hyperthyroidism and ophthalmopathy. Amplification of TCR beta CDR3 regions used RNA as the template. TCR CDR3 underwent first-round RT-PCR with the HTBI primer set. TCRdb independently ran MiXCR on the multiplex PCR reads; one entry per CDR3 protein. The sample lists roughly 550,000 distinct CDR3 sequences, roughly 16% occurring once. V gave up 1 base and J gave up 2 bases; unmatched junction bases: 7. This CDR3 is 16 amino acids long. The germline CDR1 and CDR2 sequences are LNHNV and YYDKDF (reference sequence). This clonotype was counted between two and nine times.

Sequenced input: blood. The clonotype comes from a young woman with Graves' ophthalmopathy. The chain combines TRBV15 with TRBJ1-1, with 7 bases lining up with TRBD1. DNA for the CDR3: TGTGCCACCAGCAGAGCGACAGGGAGGGGAAACACTGAAGCTTTCTTT. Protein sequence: CATSRATGRGNTEAFF.